Included here is one TCR beta chain sequence, with context. Its antigen is unknown. This record belongs to a study of identical twins. Each cDNA held unique molecular identifiers, and template switching gave it a universal primer site. TCRdb re-called the 5' RACE reads with MiXCR, one entry per CDR3 protein. The sample holds 260,000 or so distinct CDR3 sequences; 7% to 8.5% are singletons and the top ten take around 5%. Notes on the study in general: For out-of-frame beta sequences, excess twin sharing was weaker. One should note that invariant MAIT and iNKT cells could partly confound zero-insertion analyses.

The V end lost 3 bases, the J end lost 4 bases, and 10 bases lay between the germline ends. The CDR3 consists of 14 residues. Germline V lookup: CDR1 SNHLY, CDR2 FYNNEI. The data also belong to a second study, concerning yellow fever vaccine responses in identical twins.

V is TRBV2 and J is TRBJ2-4; TRBD1 might be the D (5 bases). The sequencing sample was made of CD8+ T cells sorted from blood. This TCR was sampled from a woman between 18 and 29 years old in good health. CDR3 protein: CASSDGQGKNIQYF. CDR3 sequence (DNA): TGTGCCAGCAGTGATGGGCAGGGAAAAAACATTCAGTACTTC.